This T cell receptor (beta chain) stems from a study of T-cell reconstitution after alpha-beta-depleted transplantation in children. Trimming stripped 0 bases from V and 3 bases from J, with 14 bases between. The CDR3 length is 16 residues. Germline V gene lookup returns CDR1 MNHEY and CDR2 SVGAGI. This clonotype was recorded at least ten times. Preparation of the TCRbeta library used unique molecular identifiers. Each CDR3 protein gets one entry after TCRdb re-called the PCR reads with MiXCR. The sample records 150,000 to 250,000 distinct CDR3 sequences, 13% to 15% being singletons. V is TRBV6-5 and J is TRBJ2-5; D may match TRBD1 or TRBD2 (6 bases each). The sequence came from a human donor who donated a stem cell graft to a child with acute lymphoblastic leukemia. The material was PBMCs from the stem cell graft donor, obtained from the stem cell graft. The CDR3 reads CASSYSRGLGEETQYF. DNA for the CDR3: TGTGCCAGCAGTTACTCTCGGGGGCTGGGTGAAGAGACCCAGTACTTC.